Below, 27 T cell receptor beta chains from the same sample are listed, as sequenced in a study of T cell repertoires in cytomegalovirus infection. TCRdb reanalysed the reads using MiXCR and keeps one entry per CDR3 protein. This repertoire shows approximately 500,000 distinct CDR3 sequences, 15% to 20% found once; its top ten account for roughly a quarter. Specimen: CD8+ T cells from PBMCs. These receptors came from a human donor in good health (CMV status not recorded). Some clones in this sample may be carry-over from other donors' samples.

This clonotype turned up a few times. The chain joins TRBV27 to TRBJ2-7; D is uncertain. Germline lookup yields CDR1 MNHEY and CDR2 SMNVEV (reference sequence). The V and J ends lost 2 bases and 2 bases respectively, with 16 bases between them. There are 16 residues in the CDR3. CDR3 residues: CASSLGGSAVTYEQYF. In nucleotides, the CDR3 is TGTGCCAGCAGTTTAGGCGGTTCGGCGGTAACCTACGAGCAGTACTTC.

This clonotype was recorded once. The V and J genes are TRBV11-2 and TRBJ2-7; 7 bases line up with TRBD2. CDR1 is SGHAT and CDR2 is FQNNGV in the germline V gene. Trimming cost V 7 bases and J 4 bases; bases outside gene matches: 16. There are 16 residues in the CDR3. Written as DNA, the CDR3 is TGTGCCAGCAAAAAAGGTAGCGGGCCTACCCGTTACGAGCAGTACTTC. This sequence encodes CASKKGSGPTRYEQYF.

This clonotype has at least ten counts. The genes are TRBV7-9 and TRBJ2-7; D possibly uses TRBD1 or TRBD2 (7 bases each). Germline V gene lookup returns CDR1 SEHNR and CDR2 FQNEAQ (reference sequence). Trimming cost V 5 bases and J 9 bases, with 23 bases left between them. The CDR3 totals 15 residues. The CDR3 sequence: CASSPGGATGLVQYF. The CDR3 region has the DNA TGTGCCAGCAGCCCGGGGGGTGCGACAGGGTTAGTGCAGTACTTC.

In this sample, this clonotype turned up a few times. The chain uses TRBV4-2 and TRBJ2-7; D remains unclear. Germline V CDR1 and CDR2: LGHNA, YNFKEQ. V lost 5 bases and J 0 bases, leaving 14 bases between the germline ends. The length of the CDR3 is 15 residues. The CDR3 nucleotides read TGTGCCAGCAGCGTCGTCGCAGAGACCTCCTACGAGCAGTACTTC. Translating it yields CASSVVAETSYEQYF.

The CDR3 here is CASSLGGPPDDEQFF. CDR3 in DNA: TGTGCCAGCAGCCTCGGAGGCCCCCCGGACGATGAGCAGTTCTTC. This chain uses TRBV7-9 with TRBJ2-1, with D maybe TRBD2 (5 bases). V lost 5 bases, J lost 8 bases, and 19 bases lay in between. The CDR3 sequence is 15 residues long. CDR1 SEHNR and CDR2 FQNEAQ come from the germline V gene (reference sequence).

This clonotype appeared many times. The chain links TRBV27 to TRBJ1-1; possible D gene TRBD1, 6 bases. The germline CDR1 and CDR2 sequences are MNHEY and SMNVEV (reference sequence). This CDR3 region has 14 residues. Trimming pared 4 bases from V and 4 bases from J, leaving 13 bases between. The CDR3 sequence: CASSSRDITTEAFF. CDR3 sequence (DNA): TGTGCCAGCAGTTCAAGGGACATTACCACTGAAGCTTTCTTT.

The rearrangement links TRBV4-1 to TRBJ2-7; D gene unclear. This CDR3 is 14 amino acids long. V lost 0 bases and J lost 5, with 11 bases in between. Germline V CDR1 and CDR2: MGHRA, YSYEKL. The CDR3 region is CASSQDRYADEQYF. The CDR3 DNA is TGCGCCAGCAGCCAAGATCGTTACGCGGACGAGCAGTACTTC.

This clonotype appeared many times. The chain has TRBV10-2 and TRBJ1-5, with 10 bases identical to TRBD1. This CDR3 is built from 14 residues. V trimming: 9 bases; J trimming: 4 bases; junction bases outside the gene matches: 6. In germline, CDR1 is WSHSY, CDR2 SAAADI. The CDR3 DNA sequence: TGCGCCAGTTCGACAGGGGGCTGGAATCAGCCCCAGCATTTT. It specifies CASSTGGWNQPQHF.

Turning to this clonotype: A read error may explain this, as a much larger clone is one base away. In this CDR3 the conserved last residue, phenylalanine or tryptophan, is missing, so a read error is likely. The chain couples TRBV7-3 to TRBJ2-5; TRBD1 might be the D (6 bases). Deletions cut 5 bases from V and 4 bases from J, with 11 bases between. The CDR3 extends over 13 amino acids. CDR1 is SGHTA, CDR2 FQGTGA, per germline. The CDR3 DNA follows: TGTGCCAGCAGCACCCGCAGGGGAGAGACCCAGTACTTA. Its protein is CASSTRRGETQYL.

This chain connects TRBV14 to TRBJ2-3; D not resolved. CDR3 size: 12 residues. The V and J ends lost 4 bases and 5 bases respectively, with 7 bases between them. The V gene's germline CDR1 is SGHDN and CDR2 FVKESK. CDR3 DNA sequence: TGTGCCAGCAGCCGTATTGGAGATACGCAGTATTTT. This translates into CASSRIGDTQYF.

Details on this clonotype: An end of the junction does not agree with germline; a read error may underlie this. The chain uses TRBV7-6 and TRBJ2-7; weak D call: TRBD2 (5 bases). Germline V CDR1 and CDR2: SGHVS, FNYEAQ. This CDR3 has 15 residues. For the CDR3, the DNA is TGTGCCAGAAGCTCCCCAGTGGCGGAGGCATACGAGCAGTACTTC. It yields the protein CARSSPVAEAYEQYF. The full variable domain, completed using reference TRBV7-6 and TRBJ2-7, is GAGVSQSPRYKVTKRGQDVALRCDPISGHVSLYWYRQALGQGPEFLTYFNYEAQQDKSGLPNDRFSAERPEGSISTLTIQRTEQRDSAMYRCARSSPVAEAYEQYFGPGTRLTVT.

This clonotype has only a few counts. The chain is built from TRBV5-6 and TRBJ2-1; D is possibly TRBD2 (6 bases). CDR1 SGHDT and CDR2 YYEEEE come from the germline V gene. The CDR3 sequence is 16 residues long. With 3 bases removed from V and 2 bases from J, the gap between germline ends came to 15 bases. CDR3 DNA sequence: TGTGCCAGCAGCTCCGGGAGAGCCAGCCCCTACAATGAGCAGTTCTTC. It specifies CASSSGRASPYNEQFF.

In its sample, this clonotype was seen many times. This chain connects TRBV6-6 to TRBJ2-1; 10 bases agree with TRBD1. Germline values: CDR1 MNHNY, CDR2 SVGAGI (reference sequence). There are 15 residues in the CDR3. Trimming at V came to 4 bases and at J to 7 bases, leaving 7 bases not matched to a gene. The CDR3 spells CASSFSGQGLNEQFF. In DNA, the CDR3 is TGTGCCAGCAGTTTCTCGGGACAGGGGTTAAATGAGCAGTTCTTC.

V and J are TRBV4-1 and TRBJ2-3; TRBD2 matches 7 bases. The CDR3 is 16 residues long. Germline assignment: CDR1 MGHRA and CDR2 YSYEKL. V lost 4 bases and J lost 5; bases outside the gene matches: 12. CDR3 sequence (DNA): TGCGCCAGCAGCCGAGGGCGGGGGTCGCCGGAAGATACGCAGTATTTT. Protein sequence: CASSRGRGSPEDTQYF.

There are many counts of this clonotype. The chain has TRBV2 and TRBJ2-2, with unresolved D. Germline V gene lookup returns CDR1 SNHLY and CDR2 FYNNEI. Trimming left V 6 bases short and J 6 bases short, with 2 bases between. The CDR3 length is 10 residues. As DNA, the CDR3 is TGTGCCAGCAGGTCCGGGGAGCTGTTTTTT. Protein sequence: CASRSGELFF.

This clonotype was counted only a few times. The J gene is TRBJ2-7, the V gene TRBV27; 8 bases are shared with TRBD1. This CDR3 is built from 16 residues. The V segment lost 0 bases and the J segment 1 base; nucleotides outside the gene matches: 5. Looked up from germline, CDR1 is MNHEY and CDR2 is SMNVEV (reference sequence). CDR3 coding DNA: TGTGCCAGCAGTTTATCGTTGGGGGACAGGTCCTACGAGCAGTACTTC. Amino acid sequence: CASSLSLGDRSYEQYF.

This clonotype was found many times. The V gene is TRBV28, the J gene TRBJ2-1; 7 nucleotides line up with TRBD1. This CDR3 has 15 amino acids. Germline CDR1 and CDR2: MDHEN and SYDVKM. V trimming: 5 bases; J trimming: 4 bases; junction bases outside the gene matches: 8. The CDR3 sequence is CASSLDRDRYNEQFF. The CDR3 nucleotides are TGTGCCAGCAGTCTCGACAGGGATCGTTACAATGAGCAGTTCTTC.

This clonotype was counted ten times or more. CDR3 DNA sequence: TGTGCCAGCAGCTTAGCTCAGGGGGCCTATCAGCCCCAGCATTTT. Amino acid sequence: CASSLAQGAYQPQHF. The chain uses TRBV7-6 and TRBJ1-5; 8 bases agree with TRBD1. Trimming cost V 0 bases and J 5 bases; bases outside gene matches: 3. The CDR3 consists of 15 residues. The germline V gene has CDR1 SGHVS and CDR2 FNYEAQ.

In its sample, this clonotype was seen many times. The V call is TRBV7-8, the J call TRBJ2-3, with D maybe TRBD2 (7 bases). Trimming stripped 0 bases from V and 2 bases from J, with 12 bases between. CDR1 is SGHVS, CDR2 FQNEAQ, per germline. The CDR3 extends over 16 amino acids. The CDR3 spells CASSLAWGGPTDTQYF. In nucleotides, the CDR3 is TGTGCCAGCAGCTTAGCTTGGGGGGGCCCCACAGATACGCAGTATTTT.

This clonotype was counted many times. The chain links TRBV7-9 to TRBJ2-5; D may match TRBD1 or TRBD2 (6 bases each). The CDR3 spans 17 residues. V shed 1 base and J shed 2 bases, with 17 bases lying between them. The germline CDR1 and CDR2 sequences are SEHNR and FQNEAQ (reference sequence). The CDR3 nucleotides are TGTGCCAGCAGCTTAGGCCGGGGGCACCTTACACAAGAGACCCAGTACTTC. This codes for CASSLGRGHLTQETQYF. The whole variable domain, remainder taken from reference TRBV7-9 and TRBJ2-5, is DTGVSQNPRHKITKRGQNVTFRCDPISEHNRLYWYRQTLGQGPEFLTYFQNEAQLEKSRLLSDRFSAERPKGSFSTLEIQRTEQGDSAMYLCASSLGRGHLTQETQYFGPGTRLLVL.

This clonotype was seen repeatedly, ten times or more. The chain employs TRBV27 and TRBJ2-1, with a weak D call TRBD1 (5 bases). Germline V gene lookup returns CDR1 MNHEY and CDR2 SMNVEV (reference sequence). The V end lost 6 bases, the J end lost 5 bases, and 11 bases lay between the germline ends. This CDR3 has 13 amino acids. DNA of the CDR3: TGTGCCAGCAGCTCCGACAGTCACAATGAGCAGTTCTTC. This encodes CASSSDSHNEQFF.

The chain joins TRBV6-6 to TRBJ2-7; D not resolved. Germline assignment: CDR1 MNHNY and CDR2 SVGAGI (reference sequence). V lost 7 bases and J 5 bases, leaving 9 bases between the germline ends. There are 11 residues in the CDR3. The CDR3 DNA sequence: TGTGCCAGCACCATGGGGAACGAGCAGTACTTC. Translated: CASTMGNEQYF.

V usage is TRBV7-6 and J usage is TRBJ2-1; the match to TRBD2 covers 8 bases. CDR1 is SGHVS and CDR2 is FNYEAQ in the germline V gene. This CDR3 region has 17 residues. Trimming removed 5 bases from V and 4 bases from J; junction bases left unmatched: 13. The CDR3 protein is CASSPIIAGWTYNEQFF. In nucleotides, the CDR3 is TGTGCCAGCAGCCCAATTATAGCGGGGTGGACTTACAATGAGCAGTTCTTC.

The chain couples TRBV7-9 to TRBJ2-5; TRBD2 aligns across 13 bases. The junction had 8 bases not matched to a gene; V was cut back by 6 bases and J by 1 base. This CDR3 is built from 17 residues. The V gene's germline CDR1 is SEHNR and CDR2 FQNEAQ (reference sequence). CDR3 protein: CASRPRLAGGLQETQYF. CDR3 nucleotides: TGTGCCAGCAGACCCCGACTAGCGGGGGGTCTCCAAGAGACCCAGTACTTC.

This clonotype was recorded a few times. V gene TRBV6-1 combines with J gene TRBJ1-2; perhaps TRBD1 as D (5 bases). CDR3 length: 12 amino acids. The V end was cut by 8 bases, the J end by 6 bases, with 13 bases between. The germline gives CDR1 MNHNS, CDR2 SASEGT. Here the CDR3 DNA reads TGTGCCAGCGCTGGGGGGGAAGATGGCTACACCTTC. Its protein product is CASAGGEDGYTF.

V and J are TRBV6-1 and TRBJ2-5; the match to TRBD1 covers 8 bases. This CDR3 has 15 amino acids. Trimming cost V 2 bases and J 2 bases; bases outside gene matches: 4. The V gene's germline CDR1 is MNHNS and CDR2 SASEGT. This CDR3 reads CASSESRGLQETQYF. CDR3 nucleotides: TGTGCCAGCAGTGAATCCAGGGGGCTACAAGAGACCCAGTACTTC.

CDR3 sequence reads: CSARYLRGYTF. As DNA, the CDR3 is TGCAGTGCTCGATATCTCCGGGGCTACACCTTC. The rearrangement joins TRBV20-1 to TRBJ1-2; no clear D. CDR3 length: 11 residues. Trimming pared 5 bases from V and 8 bases from J, leaving 12 bases between. Germline values: CDR1 DFQATT, CDR2 SNEGSKA (reference sequence).